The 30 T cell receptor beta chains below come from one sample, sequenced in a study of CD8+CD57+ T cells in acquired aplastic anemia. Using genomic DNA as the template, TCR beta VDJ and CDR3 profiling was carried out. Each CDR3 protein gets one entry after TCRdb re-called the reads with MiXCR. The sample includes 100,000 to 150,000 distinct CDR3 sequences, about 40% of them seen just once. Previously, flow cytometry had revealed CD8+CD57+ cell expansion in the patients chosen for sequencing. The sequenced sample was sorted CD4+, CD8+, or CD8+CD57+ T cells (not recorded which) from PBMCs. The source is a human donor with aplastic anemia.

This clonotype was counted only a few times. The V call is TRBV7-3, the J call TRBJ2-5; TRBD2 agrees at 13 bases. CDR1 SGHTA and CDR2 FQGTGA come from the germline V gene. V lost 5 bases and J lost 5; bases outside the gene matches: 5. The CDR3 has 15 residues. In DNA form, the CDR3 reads TGTGCCAGCAGCAAGACTAGCGGGAGGTCTGAGACCCAGTACTTC. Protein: CASSKTSGRSETQYF. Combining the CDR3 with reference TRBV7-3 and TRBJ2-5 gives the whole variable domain GAGVSQTPSNKVTEKGKYVELRCDPISGHTALYWYRQSLGQGPEFLIYFQGTGAADDSGLPNDRFFAVRPEGSVSTLKIQRTERGDSAVYLCASSKTSGRSETQYFGPGTRLLVL.

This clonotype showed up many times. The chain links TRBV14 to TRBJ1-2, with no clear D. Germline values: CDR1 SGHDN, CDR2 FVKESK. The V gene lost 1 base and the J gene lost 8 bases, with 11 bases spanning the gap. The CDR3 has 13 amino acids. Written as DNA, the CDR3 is TGTGCCAGCAGCCAAGTGGGGAAATTAGGCTACACCTTC. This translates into CASSQVGKLGYTF.

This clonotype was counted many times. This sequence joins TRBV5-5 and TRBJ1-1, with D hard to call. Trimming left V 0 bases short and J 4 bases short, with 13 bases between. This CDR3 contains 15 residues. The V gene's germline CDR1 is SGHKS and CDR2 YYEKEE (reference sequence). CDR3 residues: CASSLEVVQATEAFF. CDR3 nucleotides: TGTGCCAGCAGCTTGGAGGTGGTCCAAGCCACTGAAGCTTTCTTT.

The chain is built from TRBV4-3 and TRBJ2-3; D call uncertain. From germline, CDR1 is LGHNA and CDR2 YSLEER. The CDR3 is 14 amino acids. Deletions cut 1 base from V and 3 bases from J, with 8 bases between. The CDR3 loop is CASSQVVGTDTQYF. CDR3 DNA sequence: TGCGCCAGCAGCCAAGTGGTGGGGACAGATACGCAGTATTTT.

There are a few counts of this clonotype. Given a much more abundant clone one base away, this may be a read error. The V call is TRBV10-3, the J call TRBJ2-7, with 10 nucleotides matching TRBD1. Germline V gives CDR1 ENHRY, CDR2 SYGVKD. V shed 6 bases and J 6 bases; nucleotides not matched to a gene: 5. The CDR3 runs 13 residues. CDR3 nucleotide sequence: TGTGCCATCAGCGGGACAGGGGCTCGCGAGCAGTACTTC. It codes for CAISGTGAREQYF.

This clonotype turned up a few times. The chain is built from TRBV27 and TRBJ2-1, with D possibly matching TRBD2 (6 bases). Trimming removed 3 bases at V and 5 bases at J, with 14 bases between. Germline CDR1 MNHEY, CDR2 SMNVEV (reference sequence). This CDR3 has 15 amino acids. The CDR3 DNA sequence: TGTGCCAGCAGTTTCGGCGTGGGGGGTCACAATGAGCAGTTCTTC. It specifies CASSFGVGGHNEQFF.

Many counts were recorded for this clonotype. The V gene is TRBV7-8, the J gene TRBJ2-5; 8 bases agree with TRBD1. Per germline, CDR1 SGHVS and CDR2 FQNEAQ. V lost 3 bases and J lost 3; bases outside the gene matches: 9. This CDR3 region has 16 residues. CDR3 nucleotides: TGTGCCAGCAGCTTGAGGACAGGGAAGGTCAAAGAGACCCAGTACTTC. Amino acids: CASSLRTGKVKETQYF.

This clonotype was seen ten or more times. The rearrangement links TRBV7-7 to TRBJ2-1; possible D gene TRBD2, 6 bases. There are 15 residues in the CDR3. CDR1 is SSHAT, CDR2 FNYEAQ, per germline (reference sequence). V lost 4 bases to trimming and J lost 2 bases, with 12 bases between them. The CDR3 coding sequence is TGTGCCAGCAGCTCCCGGGACTCCCCCTACAATGAGCAGTTCTTC. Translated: CASSSRDSPYNEQFF.

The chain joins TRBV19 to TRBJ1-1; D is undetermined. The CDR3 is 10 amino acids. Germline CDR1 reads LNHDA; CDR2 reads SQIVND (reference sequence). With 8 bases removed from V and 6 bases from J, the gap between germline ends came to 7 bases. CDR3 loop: CASFGAEAFF. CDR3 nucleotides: TGTGCCAGTTTTGGGGCTGAAGCTTTCTTT.

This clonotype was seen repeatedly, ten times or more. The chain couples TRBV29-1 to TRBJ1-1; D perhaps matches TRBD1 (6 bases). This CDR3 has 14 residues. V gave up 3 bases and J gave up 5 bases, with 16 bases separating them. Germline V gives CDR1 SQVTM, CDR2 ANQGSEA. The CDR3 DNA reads TGCAGCGTTGATTACTTACAGGGTAGAACTGAAGCTTTCTTT. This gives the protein CSVDYLQGRTEAFF.

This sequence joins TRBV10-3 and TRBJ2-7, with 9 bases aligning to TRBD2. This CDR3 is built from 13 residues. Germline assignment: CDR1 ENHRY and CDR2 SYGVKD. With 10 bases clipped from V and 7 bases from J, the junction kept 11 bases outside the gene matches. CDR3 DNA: TGTGCCAGCAGCGGGGGGTCAGTAGGGGAGCAGTACGTC. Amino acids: CASSGGSVGEQYV.

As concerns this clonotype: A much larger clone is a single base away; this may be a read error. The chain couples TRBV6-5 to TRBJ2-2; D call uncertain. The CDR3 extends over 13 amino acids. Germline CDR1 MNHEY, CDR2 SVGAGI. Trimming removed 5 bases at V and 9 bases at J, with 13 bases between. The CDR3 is CASSASSTWELFF. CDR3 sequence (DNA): TGTGCCAGCAGTGCCTCTAGTACCTGGGAGCTGTTTTTT.

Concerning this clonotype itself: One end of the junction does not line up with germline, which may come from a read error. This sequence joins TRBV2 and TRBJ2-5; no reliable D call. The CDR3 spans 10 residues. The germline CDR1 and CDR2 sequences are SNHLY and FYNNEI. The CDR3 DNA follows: TGTGCCAGCAGTAGAAAGACCCAGAACTTC. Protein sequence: CASSRKTQNF.

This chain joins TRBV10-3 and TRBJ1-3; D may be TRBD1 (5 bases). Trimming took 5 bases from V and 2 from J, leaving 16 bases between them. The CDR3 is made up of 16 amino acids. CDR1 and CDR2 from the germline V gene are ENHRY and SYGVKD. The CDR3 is CAISYSSDSTGNTIYF. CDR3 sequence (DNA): TGTGCCATCAGTTACTCTTCTGACAGTACTGGAAACACCATATATTTT.

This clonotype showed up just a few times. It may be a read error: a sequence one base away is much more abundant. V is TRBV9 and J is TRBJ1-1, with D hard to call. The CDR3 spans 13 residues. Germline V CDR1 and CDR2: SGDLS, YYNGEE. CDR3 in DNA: TGTGCCAGCAGCAGGGCCATGAACGCTGAAGCTTTCTTT. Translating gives CASSRAMNAEAFF.

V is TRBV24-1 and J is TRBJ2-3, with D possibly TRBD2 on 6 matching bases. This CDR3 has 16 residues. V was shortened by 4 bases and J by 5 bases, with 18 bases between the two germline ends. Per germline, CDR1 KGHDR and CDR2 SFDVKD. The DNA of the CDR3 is TGTGCCACCAGTGACAAGCGTCGTGGGGGGTTAGATACGCAGTATTTT. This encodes CATSDKRRGGLDTQYF.

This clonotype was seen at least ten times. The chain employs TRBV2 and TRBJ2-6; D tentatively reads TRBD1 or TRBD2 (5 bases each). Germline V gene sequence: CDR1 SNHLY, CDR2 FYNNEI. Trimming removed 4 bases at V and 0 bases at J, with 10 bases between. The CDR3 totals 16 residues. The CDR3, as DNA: TGTGCCAGCAGTGCCGACAGCGGCTCTGGGGCCAACGTCCTGACTTTC. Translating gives CASSADSGSGANVLTF.

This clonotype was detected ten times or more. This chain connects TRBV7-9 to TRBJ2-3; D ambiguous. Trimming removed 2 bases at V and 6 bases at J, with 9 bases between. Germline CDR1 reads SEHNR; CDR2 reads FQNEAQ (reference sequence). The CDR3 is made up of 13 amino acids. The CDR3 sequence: CASSLYGSDTQYF. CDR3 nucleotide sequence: TGTGCCAGCAGCTTATACGGGTCGGATACGCAGTATTTT.

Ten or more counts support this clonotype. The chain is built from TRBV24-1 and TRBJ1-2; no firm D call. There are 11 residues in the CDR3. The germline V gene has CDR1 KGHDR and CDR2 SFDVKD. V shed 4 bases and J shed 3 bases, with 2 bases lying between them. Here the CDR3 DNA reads TGTGCCACCAGTGAGGACTATGGCTACACCTTC. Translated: CATSEDYGYTF.

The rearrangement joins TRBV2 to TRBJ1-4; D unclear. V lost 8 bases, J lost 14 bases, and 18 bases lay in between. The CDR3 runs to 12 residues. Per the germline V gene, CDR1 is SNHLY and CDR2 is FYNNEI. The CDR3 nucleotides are TGTGCCAGCGGGAGGGAGACTCATCTTCTGTTTTTT. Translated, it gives CASGRETHLLFF.

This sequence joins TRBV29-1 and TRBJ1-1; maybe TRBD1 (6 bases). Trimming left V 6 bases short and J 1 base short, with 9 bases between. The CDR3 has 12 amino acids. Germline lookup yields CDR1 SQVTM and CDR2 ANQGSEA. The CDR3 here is CSVHRANTEAFF. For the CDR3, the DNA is TGCAGCGTCCACAGGGCGAACACTGAAGCTTTCTTT.

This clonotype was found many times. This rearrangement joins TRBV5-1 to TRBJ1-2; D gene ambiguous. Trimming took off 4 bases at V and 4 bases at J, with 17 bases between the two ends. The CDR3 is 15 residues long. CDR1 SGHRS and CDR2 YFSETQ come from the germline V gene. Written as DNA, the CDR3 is TGCGCCAGCAGCGACGGTGGTGGGCGCAGCTATGGCTACACCTTC. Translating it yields CASSDGGGRSYGYTF.

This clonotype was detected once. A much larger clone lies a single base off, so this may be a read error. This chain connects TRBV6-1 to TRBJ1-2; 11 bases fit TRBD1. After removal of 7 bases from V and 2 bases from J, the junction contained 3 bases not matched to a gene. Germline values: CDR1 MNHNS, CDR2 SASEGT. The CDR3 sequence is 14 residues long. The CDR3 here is CASIRTGGNYGYTF. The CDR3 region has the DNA TGTGCCAGCATTCGGACAGGGGGCAACTATGGCTACACCTTC.

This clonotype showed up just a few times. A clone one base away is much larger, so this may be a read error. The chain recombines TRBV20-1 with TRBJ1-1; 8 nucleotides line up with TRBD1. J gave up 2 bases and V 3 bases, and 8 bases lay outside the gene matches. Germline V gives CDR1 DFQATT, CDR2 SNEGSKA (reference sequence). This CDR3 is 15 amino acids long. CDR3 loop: CSASGTDRGNTEAFF. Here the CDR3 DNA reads TGCAGTGCTAGTGGTACTGACAGGGGAAACACTGAAGCTTTCTTT.

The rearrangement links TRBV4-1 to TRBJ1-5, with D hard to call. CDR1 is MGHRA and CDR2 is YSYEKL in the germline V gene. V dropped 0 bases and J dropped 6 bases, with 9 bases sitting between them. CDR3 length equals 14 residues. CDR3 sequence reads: CASSQDHGSQPQHF. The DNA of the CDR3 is TGCGCCAGCAGCCAAGACCACGGGAGTCAGCCCCAGCATTTT.

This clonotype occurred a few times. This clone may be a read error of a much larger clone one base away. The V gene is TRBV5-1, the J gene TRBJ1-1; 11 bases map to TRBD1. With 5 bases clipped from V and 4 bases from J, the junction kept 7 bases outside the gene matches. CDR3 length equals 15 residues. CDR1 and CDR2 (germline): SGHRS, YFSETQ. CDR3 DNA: TGCGCCAGCAGTTCCGGGACAGGGGGGACCACTGAAGCTTTCTTT. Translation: CASSSGTGGTTEAFF.

The CDR3 DNA is TGTGCCACCAGCTCGGGGGGACTTTCTAATTCACCCCTCCACTTT. Translation gives CATSSGGLSNSPLHF. The chain employs TRBV15 and TRBJ1-6, with TRBD1 as a possible D gene (5 bases). With 5 bases removed from V and 6 bases from J, the gap between germline ends came to 14 bases. This CDR3 contains 15 residues. The germline CDR1 and CDR2 sequences are LNHNV and YYDKDF (reference sequence).

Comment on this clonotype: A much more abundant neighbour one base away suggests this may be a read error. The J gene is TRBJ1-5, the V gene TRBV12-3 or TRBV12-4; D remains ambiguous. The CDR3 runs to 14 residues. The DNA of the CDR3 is TGTGCCAGCAGTTTAATGGGTAGCAATCAGCCCCGGCATTTT. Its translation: CASSLMGSNQPRHF.

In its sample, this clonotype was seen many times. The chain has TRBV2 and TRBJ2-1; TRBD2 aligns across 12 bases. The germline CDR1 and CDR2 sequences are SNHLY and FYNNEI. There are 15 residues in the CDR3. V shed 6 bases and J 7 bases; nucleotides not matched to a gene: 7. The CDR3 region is CASRIGLAGTNEQFF. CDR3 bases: TGTGCCAGCAGGATTGGACTAGCGGGGACGAATGAGCAGTTCTTC.

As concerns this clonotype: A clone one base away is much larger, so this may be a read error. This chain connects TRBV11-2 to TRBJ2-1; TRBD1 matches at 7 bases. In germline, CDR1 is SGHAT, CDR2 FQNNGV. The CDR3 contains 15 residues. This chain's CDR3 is CASSLGDSSYDEQFF. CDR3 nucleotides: TGTGCCAGCAGCTTAGGGGACAGCTCCTACGATGAGCAGTTCTTC. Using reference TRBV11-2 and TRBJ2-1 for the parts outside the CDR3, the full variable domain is EAGVAQSPRYKIIEKRQSVAFWCNPISGHATLYWYQQILGQGPKLLIQFQNNGVVDDSQLPKDRFSAERLKGVDSTLKIQPAKLEDSAVYLCASSLGDSSYDEQFFGPGTRLTVL.